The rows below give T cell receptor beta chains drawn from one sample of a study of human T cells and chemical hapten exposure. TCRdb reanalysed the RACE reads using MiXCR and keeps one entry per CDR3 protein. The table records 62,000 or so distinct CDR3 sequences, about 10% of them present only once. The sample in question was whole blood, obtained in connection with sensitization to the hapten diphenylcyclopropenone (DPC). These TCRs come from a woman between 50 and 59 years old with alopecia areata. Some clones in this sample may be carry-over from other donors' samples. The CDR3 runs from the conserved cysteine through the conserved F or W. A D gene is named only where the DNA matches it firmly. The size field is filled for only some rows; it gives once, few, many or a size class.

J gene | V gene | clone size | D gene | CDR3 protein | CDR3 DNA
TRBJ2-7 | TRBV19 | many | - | CASSRQEKYEQYF | TGTGCCAGTAGTAGACAGGAGAAATACGAGCAGTACTTC
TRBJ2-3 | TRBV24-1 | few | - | CATTRGSGDTQYF | TGTGCCACCACTCGAGGTTCAGGAGATACGCAGTATTTT
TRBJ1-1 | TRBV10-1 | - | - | CASSESGVLTEAFF | TGCGCCAGCAGTGAGTCTGGGGTTCTCACTGAAGCTTTCTTT
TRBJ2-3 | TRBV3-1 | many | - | CASSQMLLASTDTQYF | TGTGCCAGCAGCCAAATGTTGCTAGCTAGCACAGATACGCAGTATTTT
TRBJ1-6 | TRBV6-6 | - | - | CASSYTSRKNSPLHF | TGTGCCAGCAGTTACACCTCCCGAAAAAATTCACCCCTCCACTTT
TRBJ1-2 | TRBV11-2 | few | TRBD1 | CASSSDRAGYTF | TGTGCCAGCAGCTCGGACAGGGCTGGCTACACCTTC
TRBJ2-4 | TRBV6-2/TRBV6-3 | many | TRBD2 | CASSQLAGGPSNIQYF | TGTGCCAGCAGTCAACTAGCGGGAGGGCCCTCAAACATTCAGTACTTC
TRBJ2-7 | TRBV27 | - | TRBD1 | CASSFIGTGAYEQYF | TGTGCCAGCAGTTTTATCGGGACAGGGGCCTACGAGCAGTACTTC
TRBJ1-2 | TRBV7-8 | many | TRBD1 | CASSSTGGGYGYTF | TGTGCCAGCAGCTCAACAGGGGGCGGCTATGGCTACACCTTC
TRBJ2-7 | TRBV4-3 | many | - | CASSQVSQDYEQYF | TGCGCCAGCAGCCAAGTTTCACAAGACTACGAGCAGTACTTC